This T cell receptor (beta chain) was recovered during a study of blood T cell repertoires in COVID-19. Across the study: Italy, Spain and the United States were the sources of the convalescent and acute COVID-19 samples.

The CDR3 sequence is 19 residues long. Germline CDR1 is SGHNT and CDR2 is YYREEE (reference sequence). The J segment lost 5 bases and the V segment lost 4 bases, leaving 22 bases of the junction unmatched. TCRdb's table, derived via immunoSEQ multiplex PCR, lists solely in-frame clones and lacks some. The data contain roughly 110,000 clones, roughly 85% of them singletons. The TCR comes from a human donor in a cohort sampled during active COVID-19. This chain links TRBV5-4 with TRBJ1-2; 8 positions agree with TRBD1. Sequences were obtained from peripheral blood. CDR3 sequence (DNA): TGTGCCAGCAGCCCCCGGCAGGCTAGTGACAGGGGTCGAAGGTATGGCTACACCTTC. It is translated as CASSPRQASDRGRRYGYTF.